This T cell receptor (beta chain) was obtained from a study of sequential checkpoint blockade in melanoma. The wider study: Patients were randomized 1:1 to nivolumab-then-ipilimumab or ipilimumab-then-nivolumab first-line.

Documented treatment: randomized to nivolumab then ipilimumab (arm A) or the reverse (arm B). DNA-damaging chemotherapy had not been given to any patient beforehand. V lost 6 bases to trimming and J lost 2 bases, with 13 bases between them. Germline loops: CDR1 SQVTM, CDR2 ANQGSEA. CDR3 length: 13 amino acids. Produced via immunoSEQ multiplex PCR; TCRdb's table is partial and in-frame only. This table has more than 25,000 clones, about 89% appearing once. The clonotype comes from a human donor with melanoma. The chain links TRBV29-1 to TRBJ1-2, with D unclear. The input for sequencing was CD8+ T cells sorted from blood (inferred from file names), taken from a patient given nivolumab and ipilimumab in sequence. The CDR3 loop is CSVRDGSNYGYTF. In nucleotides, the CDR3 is TGCAGCGTCCGAGACGGGTCCAACTATGGCTACACCTTC.